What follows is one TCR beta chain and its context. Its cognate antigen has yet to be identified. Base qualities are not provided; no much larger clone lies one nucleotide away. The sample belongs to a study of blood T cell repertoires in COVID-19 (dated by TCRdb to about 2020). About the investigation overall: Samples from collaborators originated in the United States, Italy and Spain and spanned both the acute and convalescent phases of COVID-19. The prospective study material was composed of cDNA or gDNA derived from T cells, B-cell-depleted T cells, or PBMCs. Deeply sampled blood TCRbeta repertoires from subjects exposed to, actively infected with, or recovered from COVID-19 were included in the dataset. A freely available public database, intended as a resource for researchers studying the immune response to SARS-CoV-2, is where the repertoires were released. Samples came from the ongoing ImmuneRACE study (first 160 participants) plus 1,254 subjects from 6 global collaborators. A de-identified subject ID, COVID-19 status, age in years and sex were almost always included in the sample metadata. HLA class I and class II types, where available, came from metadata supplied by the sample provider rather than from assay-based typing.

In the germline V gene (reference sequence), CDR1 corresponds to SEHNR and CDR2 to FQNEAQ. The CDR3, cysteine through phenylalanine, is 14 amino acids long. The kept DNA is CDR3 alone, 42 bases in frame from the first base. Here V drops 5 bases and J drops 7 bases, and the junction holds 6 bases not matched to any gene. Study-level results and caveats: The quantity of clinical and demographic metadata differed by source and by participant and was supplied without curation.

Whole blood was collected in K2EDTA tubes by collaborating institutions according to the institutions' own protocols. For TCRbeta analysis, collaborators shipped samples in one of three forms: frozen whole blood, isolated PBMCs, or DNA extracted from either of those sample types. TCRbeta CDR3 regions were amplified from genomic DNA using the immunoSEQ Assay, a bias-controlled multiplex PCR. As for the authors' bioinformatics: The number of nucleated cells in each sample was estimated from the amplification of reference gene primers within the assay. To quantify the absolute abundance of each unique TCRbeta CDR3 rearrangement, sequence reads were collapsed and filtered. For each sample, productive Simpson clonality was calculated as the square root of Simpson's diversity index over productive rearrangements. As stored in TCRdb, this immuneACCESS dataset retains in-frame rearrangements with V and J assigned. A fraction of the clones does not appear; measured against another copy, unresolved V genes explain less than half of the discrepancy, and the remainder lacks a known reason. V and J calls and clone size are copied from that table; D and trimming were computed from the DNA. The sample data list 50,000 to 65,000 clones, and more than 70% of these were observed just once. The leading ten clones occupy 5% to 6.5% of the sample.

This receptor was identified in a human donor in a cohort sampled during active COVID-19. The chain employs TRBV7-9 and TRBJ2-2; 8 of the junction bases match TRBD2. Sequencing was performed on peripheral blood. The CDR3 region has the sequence CASSQGLDGGELFF. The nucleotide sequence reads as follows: TGTGCCAGCAGCCAGGGACTAGATGGCGGGGAGCTGTTTTTT.